The 9 T cell receptor beta chains given below trace back to one sample, sequenced in a study of T cells in narcolepsy. Libraries were prepared by immunoSEQ multiplex PCR; TCRdb keeps only in-frame clonotypes and omits some of them. This sample has 30,000 to 35,000 clones; roughly four fifths occur once, and the top ten carry 2.6%. Sequencing used CD45RA- memory CD4+ T cells from PBMCs. The origin of the receptors is a human donor with narcolepsy.

The sample holds one count of this clone. The gene calls are TRBV30 and TRBJ2-2; D remains ambiguous. Looked up from germline, CDR1 is GTSNPN and CDR2 is SVGIG (reference sequence). Trimming took 7 bases from V and 4 from J, leaving 16 bases between them. The CDR3 spans 14 residues. In DNA form, the CDR3 reads TGTGCCTCAACGACCCTAGACCTCACCGGGGAGCTGTTTTTT. Translation gives CASTTLDLTGELFF.

The chain couples TRBV9 to TRBJ2-3; the D is unclear. The V and J ends lost 3 bases and 1 base respectively, with 3 bases between them. The CDR3 is made up of 12 amino acids. Germline V lookup: CDR1 SGDLS, CDR2 YYNGEE. The CDR3 region has the DNA TGTGCCAGCAGCGCCCGCACAGATACGCAGTATTTT. It is translated as CASSARTDTQYF.

CDR3: CASSLVELAGDQYF. CDR3 DNA sequence: TGTGCCAGCAGCTTAGTAGAACTAGCGGGGGACCAGTACTTC. The V gene is TRBV7-8, the J gene TRBJ2-5; 11 bases fit TRBD2. This CDR3 has 14 residues. Germline loops: CDR1 SGHVS, CDR2 FQNEAQ. Trimming at V came to 1 base and at J to 10 bases, leaving 5 bases not matched to a gene.

The genes are TRBV10-1 and TRBJ1-4, with 9 bases aligning to TRBD1. After removal of 2 bases from V and 7 bases from J, the junction contained 2 bases not matched to a gene. Germline CDR1 and CDR2: WNHNN and SYGVQD (reference sequence). The CDR3 has 14 amino acids. The CDR3 sequence: CASSEGQGFEKLFF. The CDR3, as DNA: TGCGCCAGCAGTGAGGGACAGGGGTTTGAAAAACTGTTTTTT.

The rearrangement uses TRBV10-3 and TRBJ2-2; no reliable D call. The germline gives CDR1 ENHRY, CDR2 SYGVKD. CDR3 length equals 15 residues. Trimming took off 2 bases at V and 0 bases at J, with 7 bases between the two ends. CDR3 residues: CAISENRPNTGELFF. The CDR3 region has the DNA TGTGCCATCAGTGAGAACAGACCGAACACCGGGGAGCTGTTTTTT.

The chain has TRBV7-3 and TRBJ2-3; TRBD2 aligns across 11 bases. The germline V gene has CDR1 SGHTA and CDR2 FQGTGA. Unmatched junction bases numbered 6, after V lost 5 bases and J lost 2 bases. The CDR3 covers 16 residues. The CDR3 loop is CASSPIAGGLTDTQYF. DNA for the CDR3: TGTGCCAGCAGCCCGATAGCGGGGGGGCTCACAGATACGCAGTATTTT.

This chain uses TRBV4-3 with TRBJ1-2; a possible D gene is TRBD1 (5 bases). V was cut by 0 bases and J by 9 bases, with 17 bases left in between. Germline lookup yields CDR1 LGHNA and CDR2 YSLEER. The CDR3 is 15 residues long. The CDR3 coding sequence is TGCGCCAGCAGCCAAGATCGGCGACAGCCTAGCCGCTACACCTTC. Translating it yields CASSQDRRQPSRYTF.

The gene calls are TRBV7-3 and TRBJ2-5, with 11 bases matching TRBD2. J lost 5 bases, V lost 4 bases, and 6 bases had no gene match. CDR1 SGHTA and CDR2 FQGTGA come from the germline V gene. The CDR3 runs 15 residues. The CDR3 is CASSYSGGALETQYF. The DNA of the CDR3 is TGTGCCAGCAGCTATAGCGGGGGGGCCCTGGAGACCCAGTACTTC.

This clone was observed a single time. DNA for the CDR3: TGTGCCATCGGACAGCAAGAGACCCAGTACTTC. Translation gives CAIGQQETQYF. The genes are TRBV6-6 and TRBJ2-5; TRBD1 might be the D (6 bases). The V end was cut by 10 bases, the J end by 2 bases, with 8 bases between. In germline, CDR1 is MNHNY, CDR2 SVGAGI (reference sequence). CDR3 length: 11 amino acids.